This T cell receptor (beta chain) was captured in a study of OX40 agonist ivuxolimab in advanced cancers. Whole-study context: Ivuxolimab, which is an agonistic anti-OX40 (CD134) antibody, was administered to the patients. Three patients had partial responses: one hepatocellular carcinoma, two cutaneous melanoma.

Comments on this clone: Its antigen is undetermined.

Germline V lookup: CDR1 SGHAT, CDR2 FQNNGV. The CDR3 is 15 residues long. The V end lost 5 bases, the J end lost 3 bases, and 16 bases lay between the germline ends. Measured with immunoSEQ multiplex PCR; TCRdb has only the in-frame clones, and not every one. The data hold roughly 89,000 clones, with 86% observed a single time. General study results and limits: Antigen specificity was not determined for the expanded peripheral T cells. CD8+ T cells showed, on average, more clonal expansion than CD4+ cells.

V gene TRBV11-2 combines with J gene TRBJ1-1, with D maybe TRBD1 (5 bases). Sequenced here: CD4+ or CD8+ T cells sorted from blood, sampled in a trial of the OX40 agonist ivuxolimab. This receptor was identified in an adult with an advanced solid tumor such as melanoma, head and neck, liver or kidney cancer. CDR3 sequence (DNA): TGTGCCAGCAGCACAAAGACAGCTAAAGACACTGAAGCTTTCTTT. It encodes CASSTKTAKDTEAFF. The whole variable domain, remainder taken from reference TRBV11-2 and TRBJ1-1, is EAGVAQSPRYKIIEKRQSVAFWCNPISGHATLYWYQQILGQGPKLLIQFQNNGVVDDSQLPKDRFSAERLKGVDSTLKIQPAKLEDSAVYLCASSTKTAKDTEAFFGQGTRLTVV.